The rows below give T cell receptor beta chains drawn from one sample of a study of T-cell reconstitution after alpha-beta-depleted transplantation in children. TCRdb reprocessed the PCR reads with MiXCR, giving one entry per CDR3 protein. The sample yields a few hundred thousand distinct CDR3 sequences, 10% to 15% seen once. The specimen was PBMCs, mostly from graft donor cells, collected 360 days after TCRalphabeta/CD19-depleted stem cell transplant. The receptors here all came from a male patient younger than 18 who had a stem cell transplant for acute myeloid leukemia, so the T cells may come from the graft donor. The CDR3 runs from the conserved cysteine through the conserved F or W.

CDR3 protein: CASSFREGPYNEQFF
V gene: TRBV12-3/TRBV12-4
CDR3 length: 15
J gene: TRBJ2-1

CDR3 protein: CASSLPKGRNTGELFF
V gene: TRBV12-3/TRBV12-4
CDR3 length: 16
J gene: TRBJ2-2

CDR3 protein: CASSLGKTNSGANVLTF
V gene: TRBV5-1
CDR3 length: 17
J gene: TRBJ2-6

CDR3 protein: CSASYTDYEQYF
V gene: TRBV20-1
CDR3 length: 12
J gene: TRBJ2-7

CDR3 protein: CASALSRDRATKNIQYF
V gene: TRBV21-1
CDR3 length: 17
J gene: TRBJ2-4

CDR3 protein: CASSPIATGLYEQYF
V gene: TRBV27
CDR3 length: 15
J gene: TRBJ2-7

CDR3 protein: CASRFRDRQDGYTF
V gene: TRBV12-3/TRBV12-4
CDR3 length: 14
J gene: TRBJ1-2

CDR3 protein: CASSLGGASGEQFF
V gene: TRBV7-2
CDR3 length: 14
J gene: TRBJ2-1

CDR3 protein: CASSVLAGMGHNEQFF
V gene: TRBV19
CDR3 length: 16
J gene: TRBJ2-1

CDR3 protein: CASSSSSGPGTDTQYF
V gene: TRBV12-3/TRBV12-4
CDR3 length: 16
J gene: TRBJ2-3

CDR3 protein: CAKKGTSGRSPPGELFF
V gene: TRBV12-3/TRBV12-4
CDR3 length: 17
J gene: TRBJ2-2

CDR3 protein: CASSNSANVLTF
V gene: TRBV6-2/TRBV6-3
CDR3 length: 12
J gene: TRBJ2-6

CDR3 protein: CASSLGLQGYQPQHF
V gene: TRBV5-1
CDR3 length: 15
J gene: TRBJ1-5

CDR3 protein: CASSLSPLLGGTSTDTQYF
V gene: TRBV11-2
CDR3 length: 19
J gene: TRBJ2-3

CDR3 protein: CASSLPGREETQYF
V gene: TRBV7-9
CDR3 length: 14
J gene: TRBJ2-5

CDR3 protein: CASSPRQRGSYEQYF
V gene: TRBV6-2/TRBV6-3
CDR3 length: 15
J gene: TRBJ2-7

CDR3 protein: CASSLGSTGGHSPLHF
V gene: TRBV5-1
CDR3 length: 16
J gene: TRBJ1-6

CDR3 protein: CASSLEGGGYTDTQYF
V gene: TRBV11-2
CDR3 length: 16
J gene: TRBJ2-3

CDR3 protein: CASRMHTGTPGVGEQFF
V gene: TRBV19
CDR3 length: 17
J gene: TRBJ2-1

CDR3 protein: CSAWMGRVAYNEQFF
V gene: TRBV20-1
CDR3 length: 15
J gene: TRBJ2-1

CDR3 protein: CASSLGLAAGGDTQYF
V gene: TRBV9
CDR3 length: 16
J gene: TRBJ2-3

CDR3 protein: CASSQVGTSGRKGEQFF
V gene: TRBV3-1
CDR3 length: 17
J gene: TRBJ2-1

CDR3 protein: CATSDLAGGVTGELFF
V gene: TRBV24-1
CDR3 length: 16
J gene: TRBJ2-2

CDR3 protein: CASSGPGTDTQYF
V gene: TRBV9
CDR3 length: 13
J gene: TRBJ2-3

CDR3 protein: CAIRAGAGETQYF
V gene: TRBV10-3
CDR3 length: 13
J gene: TRBJ2-5

CDR3 protein: CASSVISAGVADTQYF
V gene: TRBV9
CDR3 length: 16
J gene: TRBJ2-3

CDR3 protein: CSAPATGQQETQYF
V gene: TRBV20-1
CDR3 length: 14
J gene: TRBJ2-5

CDR3 protein: CSVDARNTEAFF
V gene: TRBV29-1
CDR3 length: 12
J gene: TRBJ1-1

CDR3 protein: CASSQGLLKGDAKNIQYF
V gene: TRBV14
CDR3 length: 18
J gene: TRBJ2-4

CDR3 protein: CASSQRRQTYEQYF
V gene: TRBV7-2
CDR3 length: 14
J gene: TRBJ2-7

CDR3 protein: CAWSVLGGWAGELFF
V gene: TRBV30
CDR3 length: 15
J gene: TRBJ2-2

CDR3 protein: CASSFLHPRDTQYF
V gene: TRBV12-3/TRBV12-4
CDR3 length: 14
J gene: TRBJ2-3

CDR3 protein: CASSLTVAGDEQYF
V gene: TRBV7-3
CDR3 length: 14
J gene: TRBJ2-7

CDR3 protein: CASRSYGVSGYEQYF
V gene: TRBV28
CDR3 length: 15
J gene: TRBJ2-7

CDR3 protein: CASSLWAGVGEKLFF
V gene: TRBV28
CDR3 length: 15
J gene: TRBJ1-4

CDR3 protein: CASSLATARNEKLFF
V gene: TRBV5-5
CDR3 length: 15
J gene: TRBJ1-4

CDR3 protein: CSVEEGGYGYTF
V gene: TRBV29-1
CDR3 length: 12
J gene: TRBJ1-2

CDR3 protein: CATSRTGPLQETQYF
V gene: TRBV15
CDR3 length: 15
J gene: TRBJ2-5

CDR3 protein: CASKRVAGAHNEQFF
V gene: TRBV19
CDR3 length: 15
J gene: TRBJ2-1

CDR3 protein: CASSQDRGRTDTQYF
V gene: TRBV7-2
CDR3 length: 15
J gene: TRBJ2-3

CDR3 protein: CASSQDGTSGPSNEQFF
V gene: TRBV4-3
CDR3 length: 17
J gene: TRBJ2-1

CDR3 protein: CSVKRGGETQYF
V gene: TRBV29-1
CDR3 length: 12
J gene: TRBJ2-5

CDR3 protein: CASGGMGGEQYF
V gene: TRBV27
CDR3 length: 12
J gene: TRBJ2-7

CDR3 protein: CASSLGPQEQFF
V gene: TRBV11-3
CDR3 length: 12
J gene: TRBJ2-1

CDR3 protein: CASSVLAGVTQYF
V gene: TRBV25-1
CDR3 length: 13
J gene: TRBJ2-3

CDR3 protein: CASSLTGRSNQPQHF
V gene: TRBV28
CDR3 length: 15
J gene: TRBJ1-5

CDR3 protein: CASSGEQAGELFF
V gene: TRBV2
CDR3 length: 13
J gene: TRBJ2-2

CDR3 protein: CSARDGQRLTYNEQFF
V gene: TRBV20-1
CDR3 length: 16
J gene: TRBJ2-1